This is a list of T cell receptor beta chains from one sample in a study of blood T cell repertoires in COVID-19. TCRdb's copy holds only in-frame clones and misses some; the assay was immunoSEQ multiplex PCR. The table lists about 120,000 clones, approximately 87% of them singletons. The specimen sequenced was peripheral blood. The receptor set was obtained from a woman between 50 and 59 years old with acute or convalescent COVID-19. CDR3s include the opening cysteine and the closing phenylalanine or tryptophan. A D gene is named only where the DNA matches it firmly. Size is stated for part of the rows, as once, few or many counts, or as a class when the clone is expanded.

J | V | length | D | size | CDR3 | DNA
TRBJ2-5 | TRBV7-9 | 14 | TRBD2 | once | CASSSIAGQETQYF | TGTGCCAGCAGCTCAATAGCGGGGCAAGAGACCCAGTACTTC
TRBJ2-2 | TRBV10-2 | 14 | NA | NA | CASKSQGNTGELFF | TGCGCCAGCAAGTCCCAGGGGAACACCGGGGAGCTGTTTTTT
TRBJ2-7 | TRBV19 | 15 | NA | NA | CASSIDSGINYEQYF | TGTGCCAGTAGTATCGATTCGGGGATCAACTACGAGCAGTACTTC
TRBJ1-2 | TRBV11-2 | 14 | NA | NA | CASSGVTSNYGYTF | TGTGCCAGCAGCGGAGTAACCTCTAACTATGGCTACACCTTC
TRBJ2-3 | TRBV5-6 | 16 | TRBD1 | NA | CASSTQGAYFTDTQYF | TGTGCCAGCAGCACCCAGGGGGCGTATTTCACAGATACGCAGTATTTT
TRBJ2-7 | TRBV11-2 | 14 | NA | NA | CASSSTGNLYEQYF | TGTGCCAGCAGCTCAACAGGTAACCTCTACGAGCAGTACTTC
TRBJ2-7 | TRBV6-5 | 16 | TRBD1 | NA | CASSYSSQGVTYEQYF | TGTGCCAGCAGTTACTCGAGCCAGGGGGTGACCTACGAGCAGTACTTC
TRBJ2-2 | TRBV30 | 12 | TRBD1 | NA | CAWGTGTGELFF | TGTGCCTGGGGGACAGGGACCGGGGAGCTGTTTTTT
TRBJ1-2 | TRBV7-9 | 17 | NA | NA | CASSTPGWGTGGDGYTF | TGTGCCAGCAGCACCCCAGGGTGGGGTACCGGGGGAGACGGCTACACCTTC
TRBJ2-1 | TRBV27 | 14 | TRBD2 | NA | CASKGLGIYIEQFF | TGTGCCAGCAAGGGACTAGGGATTTATATTGAGCAGTTCTTC
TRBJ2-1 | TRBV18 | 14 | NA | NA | CASSRYDTYNEQFF | TGTGCCAGCTCACGATACGACACGTACAATGAGCAGTTCTTC
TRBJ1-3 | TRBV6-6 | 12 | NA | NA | CASTVEGNTIYF | TGTGCCAGCACCGTTGAGGGAAACACCATATATTTT
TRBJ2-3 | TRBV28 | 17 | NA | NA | CASTQLQANLSTDTQYF | TGTGCCAGCACCCAATTACAGGCGAACCTTTCCACAGATACGCAGTATTTT
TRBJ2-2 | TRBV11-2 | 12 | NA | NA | CASSFSGGELFF | TGTGCCAGCAGCTTTAGCGGCGGGGAGCTGTTTTTT
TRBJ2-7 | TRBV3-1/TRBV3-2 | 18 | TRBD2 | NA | CASSPKLNSSGITYEQYF | TGTGCCAGCAGCCCCAAATTAAACAGTAGCGGGATTACCTACGAGCAGTACTTC
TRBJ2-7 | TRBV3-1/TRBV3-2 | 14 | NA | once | CASSEARGHYEQYF | TGTGCCAGCAGTGAGGCTAGAGGGCACTACGAGCAGTACTTC
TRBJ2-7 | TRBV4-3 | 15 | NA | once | CASSQDPQATYEQYF | TGCGCCAGCAGCCAAGATCCCCAGGCTACCTACGAGCAGTACTTC
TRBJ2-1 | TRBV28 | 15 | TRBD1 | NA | CASSFGTGGNNEQFF | TGTGCCAGCAGTTTTGGGACAGGGGGGAATAATGAGCAGTTCTTC
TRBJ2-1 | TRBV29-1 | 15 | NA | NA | CSVIRPGTSVNEQFF | TGCAGCGTCATAAGACCCGGGACATCCGTCAATGAGCAGTTCTTC
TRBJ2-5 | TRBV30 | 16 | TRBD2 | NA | CAWSLRLAGGRETQYF | TGTGCCTGGAGTCTCCGACTAGCGGGGGGGCGGGAGACCCAGTACTTC
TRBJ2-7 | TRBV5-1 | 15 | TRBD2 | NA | CASSLAGGRGHEQYF | TGCGCCAGCAGCTTGGCCGGGGGGAGGGGCCACGAGCAGTACTTC
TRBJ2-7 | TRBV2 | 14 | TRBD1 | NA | CASSLDRERREQYF | TGTGCCAGCAGTCTGGACAGGGAACGGCGCGAGCAGTACTTC
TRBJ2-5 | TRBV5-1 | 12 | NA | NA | CASSLYPETQYF | TGCGCCAGCAGCTTGTATCCAGAGACCCAGTACTTC
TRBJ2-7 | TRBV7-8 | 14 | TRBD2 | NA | CASSRGTSVHEQYF | TGTGCCAGCAGCAGAGGGACTAGCGTCCACGAGCAGTACTTC
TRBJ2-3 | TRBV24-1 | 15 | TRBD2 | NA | CATSDPGEGADTQYF | TGTGCCACCAGTGATCCCGGGGAGGGCGCAGATACGCAGTATTTT
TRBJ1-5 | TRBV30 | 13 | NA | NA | CAWSRGHDQPQHF | TGTGCCTGGAGTAGAGGGCATGATCAGCCCCAGCATTTT
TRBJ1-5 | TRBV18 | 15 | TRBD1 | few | CASSTGTGGYQPQHF | TGTGCCAGCTCAACAGGGACAGGGGGTTATCAGCCCCAGCATTTT
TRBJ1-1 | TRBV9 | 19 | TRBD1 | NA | CASSVSRDRGTAANTEAFF | TGTGCCAGCAGCGTATCCCGGGACAGGGGGACCGCGGCGAACACTGAAGCTTTCTTT
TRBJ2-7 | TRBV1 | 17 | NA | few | CTSSQDRGLPSHYEQYF | TGCACCAGCAGCCAAGATAGGGGACTACCGAGCCACTACGAGCAGTACTTC
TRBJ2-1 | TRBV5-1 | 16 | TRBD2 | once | CASREGSGSSYNEQFF | TGCGCCAGCAGGGAGGGTAGCGGGAGCTCCTACAATGAGCAGTTCTTC
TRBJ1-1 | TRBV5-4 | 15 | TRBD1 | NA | CASSIGTGFFTEAFF | TGTGCCAGCAGCATAGGGACAGGGTTTTTTACTGAAGCTTTCTTT
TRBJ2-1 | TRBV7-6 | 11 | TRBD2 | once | CASSRGGEQFF | TGTGCCAGCAGCCGCGGGGGTGAGCAGTTCTTC
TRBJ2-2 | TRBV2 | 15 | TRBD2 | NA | CASLMALAGTGELFF | TGTGCCAGCCTCATGGCTCTAGCGGGAACCGGGGAGCTGTTTTTT
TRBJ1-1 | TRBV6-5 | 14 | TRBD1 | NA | CASSRTGLNTEAFF | TGTGCCAGCAGTCGGACAGGGTTGAACACTGAAGCTTTCTTT
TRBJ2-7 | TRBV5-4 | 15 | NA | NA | CASSLGGSMSYEQYF | TGTGCCAGCAGCTTGGGGGGCAGTATGAGTTACGAGCAGTACTTC
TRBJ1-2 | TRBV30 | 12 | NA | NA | CAWTGRRGGYTF | TGTGCCTGGACAGGCAGGAGGGGCGGCTACACCTTC
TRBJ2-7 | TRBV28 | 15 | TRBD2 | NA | CASSLSLAGTYEQYF | TGTGCCAGCAGTTTAAGCTTAGCGGGGACCTACGAGCAGTACTTC
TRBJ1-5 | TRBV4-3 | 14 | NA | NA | CASSLVLSNQPQHF | TGCGCCAGCAGCCTCGTTCTTAGCAATCAGCCCCAGCATTTT
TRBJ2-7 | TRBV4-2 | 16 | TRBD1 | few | CASSPLGDRGSREQYF | TGTGCCAGCAGCCCTCTAGGGGACAGGGGATCACGCGAGCAGTACTTC
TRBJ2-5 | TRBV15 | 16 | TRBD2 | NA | CATSRDWRGDQETQYF | TGTGCCACCAGCAGAGATTGGCGGGGGGACCAAGAGACCCAGTACTTC
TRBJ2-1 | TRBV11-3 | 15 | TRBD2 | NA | CASSLGTSGNNEQFF | TGTGCCAGCAGTCTCGGGACTAGCGGGAACAATGAGCAGTTCTTC
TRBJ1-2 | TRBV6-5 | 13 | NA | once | CASSYSYNYGYTF | TGTGCCAGCAGTTACTCATATAACTATGGCTACACCTTC
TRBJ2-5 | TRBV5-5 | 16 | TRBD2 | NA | CASSVGLAGGQETQYF | TGTGCCAGCAGCGTGGGCCTAGCGGGGGGACAAGAGACCCAGTACTTC
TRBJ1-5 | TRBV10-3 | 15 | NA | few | CAIRSTGDGNQPQHF | TGTGCCATCAGATCCACTGGAGATGGCAATCAGCCCCAGCATTTT
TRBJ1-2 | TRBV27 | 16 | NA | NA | CASSLHPTGRTYGYTF | TGTGCCAGCAGTTTACACCCCACAGGGCGCACATATGGCTACACCTTC
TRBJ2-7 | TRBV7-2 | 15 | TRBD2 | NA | CASSHWTRTPYEQYF | TGTGCCAGCAGCCATTGGACTAGAACCCCCTACGAGCAGTACTTC
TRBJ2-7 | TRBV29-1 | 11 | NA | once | CSVEVGHEQYF | TGCAGCGTTGAAGTGGGGCACGAGCAGTACTTC
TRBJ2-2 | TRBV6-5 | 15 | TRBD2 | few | CASSPRLAGTGELFF | TGTGCCAGCAGTCCGCGACTAGCGGGCACCGGGGAGCTGTTTTTT
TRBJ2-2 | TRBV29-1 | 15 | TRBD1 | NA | CSVPRTGVTTGELFF | TGCAGCGTTCCTCGGACAGGGGTCACCACCGGGGAGCTGTTTTTT
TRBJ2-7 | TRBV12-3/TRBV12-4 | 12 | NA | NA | CASSPVSYEQYF | TGTGCCAGCAGCCCCGTCTCCTACGAGCAGTACTTC
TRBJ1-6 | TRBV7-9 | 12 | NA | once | CASSSQNSPLHF | TGTGCCAGCAGCTCACAGAATTCACCCCTCCACTTT